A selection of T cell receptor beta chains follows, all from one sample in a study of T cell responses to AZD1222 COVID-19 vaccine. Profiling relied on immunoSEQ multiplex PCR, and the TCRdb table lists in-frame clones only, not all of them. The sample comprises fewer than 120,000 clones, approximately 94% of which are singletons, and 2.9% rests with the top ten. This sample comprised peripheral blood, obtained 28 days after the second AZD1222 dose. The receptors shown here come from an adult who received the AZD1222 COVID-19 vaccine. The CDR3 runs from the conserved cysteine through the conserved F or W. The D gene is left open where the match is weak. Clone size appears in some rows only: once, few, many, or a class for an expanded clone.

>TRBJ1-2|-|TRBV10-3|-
TGTGCCATCAGCTGGGACGGGAACTATGGCTACACCTTC
CAISWDGNYGYTF
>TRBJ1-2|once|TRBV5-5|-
TGTGCCAGCAGCTTGGAAGGGACACCCTTATATGGCTACACCTTC
CASSLEGTPLYGYTF
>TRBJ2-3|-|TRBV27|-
TGTGCCAGCAGATTTAGTAGACGGACTATCAGCACAGATACGCAGTATTTT
CASRFSRRTISTDTQYF
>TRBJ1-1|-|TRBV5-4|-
TGTGCCAGCAGCTTGGGGGGTGAAGCTTTCTTT
CASSLGGEAFF
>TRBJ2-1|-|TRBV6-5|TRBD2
TGTGCCAGCACTTCCGAGCGGGGGCGTCACAATGAGCAGTTCTTC
CASTSERGRHNEQFF
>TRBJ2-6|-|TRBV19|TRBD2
TGTGCCAGTAGTATAGGGGGGGGACCGCGATTAACTGGGGCCAACGTCCTGACTTTC
CASSIGGGPRLTGANVLTF
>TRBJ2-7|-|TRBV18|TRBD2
TGTGCCAGCTCACCAGGGACTAGCTACGAGCAGTACTTC
CASSPGTSYEQYF
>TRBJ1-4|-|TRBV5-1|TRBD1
TGCGCCAGCAGGACAGGGGTGACTAATGAAAAACTGTTTTTT
CASRTGVTNEKLFF
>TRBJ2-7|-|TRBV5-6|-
TGTGCCAGCAGCTTGAGGGTTAAGGTTAGTGTGTCTTCCTACGAGCAGTACTTC
CASSLRVKVSVSSYEQYF
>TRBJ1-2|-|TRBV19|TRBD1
TGTGCCAGTAGTCCCTGGACAGGAACAGCCAACTATGGCTACACCTTC
CASSPWTGTANYGYTF
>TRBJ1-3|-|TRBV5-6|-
TGTGCCAGCAGCGGTGACAGCTCTGGAAACACCATATATTTT
CASSGDSSGNTIYF
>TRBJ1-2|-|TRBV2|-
TGTGCCAGCAGCGGGTCCACTTCATATGGCTACACCTTC
CASSGSTSYGYTF
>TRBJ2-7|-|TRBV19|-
TGTGCCAGTAACGATGGAGGGTACGAGCAGTACTTC
CASNDGGYEQYF
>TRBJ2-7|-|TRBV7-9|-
TGTGCCAGCAGCTTGGACGTCTCCTACGAGCAGTACTTC
CASSLDVSYEQYF
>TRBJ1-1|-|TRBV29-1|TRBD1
TGCAGCGCCACTCAAACAGGGGAAAGTGAAGCTTTCTTT
CSATQTGESEAFF
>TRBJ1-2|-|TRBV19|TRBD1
TGTGCCAGCATACCGGGACAGGGCAACAACACCTTC
CASIPGQGNNTF
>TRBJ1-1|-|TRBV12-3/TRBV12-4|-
TGTGCCAGCAGTTTAGAACAGAGGGCGGGAGCTTTCTTT
CASSLEQRAGAFF
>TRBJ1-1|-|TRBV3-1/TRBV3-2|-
TGTGCCAGCAGCCAAGATCCCCTGGAAGCTTTCTTT
CASSQDPLEAFF
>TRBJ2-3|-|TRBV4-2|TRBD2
TGTGCCAGCAGCCAAGAGGTAGCGGGACCCACAGATACGCAGTATTTT
CASSQEVAGPTDTQYF
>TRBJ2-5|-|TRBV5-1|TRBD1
TGCGCCAGCGGCCAGGGACAGGCAGGGGGGCCCCAAGAGACCCAGTACTTC
CASGQGQAGGPQETQYF
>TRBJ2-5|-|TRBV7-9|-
TGTGCCAGCAGCTTAGGGAGGCGGGTCCGGGACACCTCGTGGGACTTC
CASSLGRRVRDTSWDF
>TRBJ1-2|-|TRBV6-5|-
TGTGCCAGCAGAGTGTCAGGGAAACATGGCTACACCTTC
CASRVSGKHGYTF
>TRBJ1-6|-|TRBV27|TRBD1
TGTGCCAGCAGTTGGCAGGGGGTCGTTGATTCACCCCTCCACTTT
CASSWQGVVDSPLHF
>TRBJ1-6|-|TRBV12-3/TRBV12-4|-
TGTGCCAGCTTCCGGGGGGCTTATTCACCCCTCCACTTT
CASFRGAYSPLHF